The sequence of this T cell receptor beta chain was determined in a study of cytomegalovirus exposure and HLA in healthy donors. Study outcomes and limitations: Cytomegalovirus status was reportedly diagnosed by the classifier with high sensitivity and specificity.

TCRdb keeps only in-frame clones here, not all; method: immunoSEQ multiplex PCR. The sample holds about 200,000 clones; about 81% are singletons and the top ten take roughly 1.2%. CDR1 and CDR2 (germline): SQVTM, ANQGSEA. CDR3 length: 14 residues. Deletions cut 4 bases from V and 3 bases from J, with 13 bases between. The approximately 120-subject validation cohort, separate from the roughly 670-subject first cohort, included the donors. Regarding this clone: Its antigen is not known.

This clonotype originated in a woman in her twenties or thirties in good health and CMV-seronegative. Input material: PBMCs. V gene TRBV29-1 combines with J gene TRBJ1-5, with TRBD1 as a possible D gene (6 bases). Here the CDR3 reads CSVAQDSVNQPQHF. In DNA, the CDR3 is TGCAGCGTTGCCCAGGACAGCGTCAATCAGCCCCAGCATTTT.